A selection of T cell receptor beta chains follows, all from one sample in a study of blood T cell repertoires in COVID-19. The data were produced by immunoSEQ multiplex PCR, yet TCRdb's version contains in-frame clones alone and is incomplete. The sample lists 97,000 or so clones; around 90% were seen once. Sample: peripheral blood. These receptors originate from a man younger than 35 with acute or convalescent COVID-19. Each CDR3 is given with its conserved first and last residue.

CSVLLQLSGANVLTF	TRBV29-1	TRBJ2-6
CSASRDRENSPLHF	TRBV20-1	TRBJ1-6
CASSQEPGNQPQHF	TRBV4-1	TRBJ1-5
CASSPSGTSDEQYF	TRBV4-1	TRBJ2-7
CASSTPLWASGGEVYEQYF	TRBV9	TRBJ2-7
CASSGAGDYEQYF	TRBV25-1	TRBJ2-7
CASSLSRTSGGTDTQYF	TRBV5-4	TRBJ2-3
CASSLGGTGSETQYF	TRBV7-9	TRBJ2-5
CASSVESGTSVGELFF	TRBV9	TRBJ2-2
CASSQGGQSYYGYTF	TRBV3-1/TRBV3-2	TRBJ1-2
CASSGHRDRVTEQYF	TRBV9	TRBJ2-7
CASSIEPESGYTF	TRBV19	TRBJ1-2
CASSLGQGKETQYF	TRBV18	TRBJ2-5
CASSLYSGAGNTIYF	TRBV5-1	TRBJ1-3
CASSPLQGAPRGYTF	TRBV5-1	TRBJ1-2
CASSLEGGAVDGYTF	TRBV5-5	TRBJ1-2
CSASKGGGYTF	TRBV20-1	TRBJ1-2
CASSLWGVGSGNTIYF	TRBV5-4	TRBJ1-3
CASSFYTEAFF	TRBV6-5	TRBJ1-1
CAWDGTSGGPGTQYF	TRBV30	TRBJ2-3
CASSEDRGPDTQYF	TRBV6-1	TRBJ2-3
CASSSGQAANTDTQYF	TRBV5-6	TRBJ2-3
CAWSSGTQYF	TRBV30	TRBJ2-5
CASSLSGTGTGGELFF	TRBV28	TRBJ2-2
CASSSGQSNEKLFF	TRBV11-2	TRBJ1-4
CASSGATNEKLFF	TRBV5-1	TRBJ1-4
CASSPVPGDTEAFF	TRBV7-6	TRBJ1-1
CASSLADRWGEQFF	TRBV5-1	TRBJ2-1
CASSPTVNNQPQHF	TRBV4-1	TRBJ1-5
CASSMGGPPYNEQFF	TRBV19	TRBJ2-1
CASSLLAGERYEQYF	TRBV5-6	TRBJ2-7
CASSSGLAGRSQETQYF	TRBV7-7	TRBJ2-5
CASTWDREEKLFF	TRBV12-3/TRBV12-4	TRBJ1-4
CASTIGDRSSYNEQFF	TRBV5-1	TRBJ2-1
CASSQDRGIGNSPLHF	TRBV3-1/TRBV3-2	TRBJ1-6
CASSLAGTDNYGYTF	TRBV11-3	TRBJ1-2
CASSPLRGGYTF	TRBV3-1/TRBV3-2	TRBJ1-2
CATSDFRGSVDTQYF	TRBV24-1	TRBJ2-3
CSASTGGSNQPQHF	TRBV20-1	TRBJ1-5
CASSLAPGQNQPQHF	TRBV5-1	TRBJ1-5
CASSHIGTGPYEQYF	TRBV14	TRBJ2-7
CAISGDRGGQPQHF	TRBV10-3	TRBJ1-5
CASSLGQYSNQPQHF	TRBV7-2	TRBJ1-5
CASSGLGAEAFF	TRBV9	TRBJ1-1
CASSPAGARYGYTF	TRBV19	TRBJ1-2
CASQREDNTGELFF	TRBV6-4	TRBJ2-2
CSASPDGSNQPQHF	TRBV20-1	TRBJ1-5
CASRRRTGGNGYTF	TRBV7-9	TRBJ1-2
CASSELRTSGGAGQETQYF	TRBV6-1	TRBJ2-5
CASSLTGDSPLHF	TRBV12-3/TRBV12-4	TRBJ1-6
CASSLDRTGGADTQYF	TRBV5-1	TRBJ2-3
CASSFHPGTGDYEQYF	TRBV19	TRBJ2-7
CASTRTGGAENEKLFF	TRBV27	TRBJ1-4
CAWSPLGRRETQYF	TRBV30	TRBJ2-5
CATSDPGTGLGANVLTF	TRBV24-1	TRBJ2-6
CSASGPPNLVRTSKETQYF	TRBV20-1	TRBJ2-5
CASSLDEAHVSWEQYF	TRBV7-8	TRBJ2-7
CASIPKFPGSGYTF	TRBV5-6	TRBJ1-2
CASSIKSGGQVNTEAFF	TRBV19	TRBJ1-1